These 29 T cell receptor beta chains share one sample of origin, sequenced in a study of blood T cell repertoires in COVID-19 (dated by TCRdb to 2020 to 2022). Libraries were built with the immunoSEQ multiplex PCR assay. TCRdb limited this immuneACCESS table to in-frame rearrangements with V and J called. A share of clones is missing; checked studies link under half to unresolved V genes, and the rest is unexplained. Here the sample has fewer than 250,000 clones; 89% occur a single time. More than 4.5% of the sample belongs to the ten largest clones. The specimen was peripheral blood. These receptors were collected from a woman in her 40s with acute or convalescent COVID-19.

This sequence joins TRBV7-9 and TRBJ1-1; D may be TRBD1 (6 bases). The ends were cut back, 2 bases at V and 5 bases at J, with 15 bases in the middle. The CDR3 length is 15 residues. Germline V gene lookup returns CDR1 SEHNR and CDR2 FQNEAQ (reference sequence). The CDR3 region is CASSLPQGRGTEAFF. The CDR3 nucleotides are TGTGCCAGCAGCTTACCGCAGGGGAGAGGAACTGAAGCTTTCTTT. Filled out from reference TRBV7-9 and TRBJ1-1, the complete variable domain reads DTGVSQNPRHKITKRGQNVTFRCDPISEHNRLYWYRQTLGQGPEFLTYFQNEAQLEKSRLLSDRFSAERPKGSFSTLEIQRTEQGDSAMYLCASSLPQGRGTEAFFGQGTRLTVV.

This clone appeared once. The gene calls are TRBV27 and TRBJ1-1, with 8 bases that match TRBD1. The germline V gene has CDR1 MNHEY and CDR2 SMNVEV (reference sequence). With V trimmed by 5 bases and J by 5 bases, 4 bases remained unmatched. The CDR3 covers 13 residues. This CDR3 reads CASSRQGATEAFF. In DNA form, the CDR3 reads TGTGCCAGCAGTCGTCAGGGGGCTACTGAAGCTTTCTTT.

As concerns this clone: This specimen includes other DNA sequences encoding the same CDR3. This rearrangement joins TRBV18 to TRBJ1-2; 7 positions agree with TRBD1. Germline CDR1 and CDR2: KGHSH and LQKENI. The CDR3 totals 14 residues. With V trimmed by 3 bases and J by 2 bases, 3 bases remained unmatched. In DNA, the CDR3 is TGTGCCAGCTCACCCTCACAGGGGAACTATGGCTACACCTTC. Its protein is CASSPSQGNYGYTF.

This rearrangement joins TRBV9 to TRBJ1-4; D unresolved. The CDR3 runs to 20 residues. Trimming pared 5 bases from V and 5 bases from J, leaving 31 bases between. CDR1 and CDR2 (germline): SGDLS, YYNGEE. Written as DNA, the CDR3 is TGTGCCAGCAGTGAAGGATATGCGGGAGGCGGCTTAATGAGGAATGAAAAACTGTTTTTT. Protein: CASSEGYAGGGLMRNEKLFF.

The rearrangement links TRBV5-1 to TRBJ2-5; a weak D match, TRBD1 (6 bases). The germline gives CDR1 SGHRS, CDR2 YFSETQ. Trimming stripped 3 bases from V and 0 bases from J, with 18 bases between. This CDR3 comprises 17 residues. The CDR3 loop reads CASSYSDRPQYQETQYF. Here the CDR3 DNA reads TGCGCCAGCAGCTATAGCGACAGGCCCCAGTACCAAGAGACCCAGTACTTC.

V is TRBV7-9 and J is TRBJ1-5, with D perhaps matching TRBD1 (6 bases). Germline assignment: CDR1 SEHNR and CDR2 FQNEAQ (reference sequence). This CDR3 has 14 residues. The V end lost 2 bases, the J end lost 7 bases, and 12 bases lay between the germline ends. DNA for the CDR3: TGTGCCAGCAGCTTACCAGGGGCTTTACAGCCCCAGCATTTT. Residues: CASSLPGALQPQHF. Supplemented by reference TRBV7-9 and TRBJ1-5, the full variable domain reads DTGVSQNPRHKITKRGQNVTFRCDPISEHNRLYWYRQTLGQGPEFLTYFQNEAQLEKSRLLSDRFSAERPKGSFSTLEIQRTEQGDSAMYLCASSLPGALQPQHFGDGTRLSIL.

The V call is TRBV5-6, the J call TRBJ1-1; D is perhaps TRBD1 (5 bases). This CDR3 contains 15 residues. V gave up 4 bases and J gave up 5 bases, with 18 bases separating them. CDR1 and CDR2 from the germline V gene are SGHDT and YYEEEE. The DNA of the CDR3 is TGTGCCAGCAGCCCCTGGGTTGTCAGGGATACTGAAGCTTTCTTT. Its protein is CASSPWVVRDTEAFF.

The CDR3 coding sequence is TGTGCCAGCAGCCGTGACAGGGACTATGGCTACACCTTC. Protein sequence: CASSRDRDYGYTF. V and J are TRBV5-8 and TRBJ1-2; 7 bases map to TRBD1. The CDR3 covers 13 residues. CDR1 and CDR2 from the germline V gene are SGHTS and YDEGEE. Trimming took 4 bases from V and 3 from J; bases not matched to a gene: 3.

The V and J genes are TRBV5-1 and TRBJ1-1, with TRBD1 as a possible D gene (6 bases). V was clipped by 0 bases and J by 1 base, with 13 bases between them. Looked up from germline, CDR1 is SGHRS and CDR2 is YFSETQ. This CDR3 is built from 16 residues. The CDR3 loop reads CASSLASGVWNTEAFF. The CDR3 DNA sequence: TGCGCCAGCAGCTTGGCGTCAGGGGTCTGGAACACTGAAGCTTTCTTT.

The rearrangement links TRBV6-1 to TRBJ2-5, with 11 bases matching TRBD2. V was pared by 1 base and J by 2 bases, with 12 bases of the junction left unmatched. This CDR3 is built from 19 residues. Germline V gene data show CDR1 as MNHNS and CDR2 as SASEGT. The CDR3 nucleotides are TGTGCCAGCAGTGAAGTGGGTGTTACTAGCGGGGGTCCACAAGAGACCCAGTACTTC. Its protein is CASSEVGVTSGGPQETQYF.

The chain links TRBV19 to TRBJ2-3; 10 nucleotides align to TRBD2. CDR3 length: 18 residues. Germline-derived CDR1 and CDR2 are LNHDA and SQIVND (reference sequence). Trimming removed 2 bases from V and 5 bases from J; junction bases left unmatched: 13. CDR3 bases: TGTGCCAGTAGTATAAGGCTAGCGGGGGCCGCGCGAGTAGATACGCAGTATTTT. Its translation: CASSIRLAGAARVDTQYF.

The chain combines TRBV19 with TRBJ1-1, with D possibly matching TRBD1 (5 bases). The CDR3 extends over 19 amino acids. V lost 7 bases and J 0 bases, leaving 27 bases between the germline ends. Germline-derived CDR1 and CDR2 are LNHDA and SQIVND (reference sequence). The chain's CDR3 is CASIYTHLGGGRLNTEAFF. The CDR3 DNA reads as TGTGCCAGTATCTACACCCACCTCGGGGGGGGAAGGTTGAACACTGAAGCTTTCTTT.

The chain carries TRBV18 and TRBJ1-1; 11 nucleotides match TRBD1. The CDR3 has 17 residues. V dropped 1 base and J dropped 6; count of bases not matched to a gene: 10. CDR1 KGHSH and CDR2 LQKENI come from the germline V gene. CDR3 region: CASSPLTRDRGEAEAFF. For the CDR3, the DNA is TGTGCCAGCTCACCACTTACCCGGGACAGGGGGGAGGCTGAAGCTTTCTTT.

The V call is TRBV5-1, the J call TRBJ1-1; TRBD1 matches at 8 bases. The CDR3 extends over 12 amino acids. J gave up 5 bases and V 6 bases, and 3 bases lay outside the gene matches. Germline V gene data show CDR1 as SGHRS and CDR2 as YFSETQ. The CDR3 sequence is CASTTGGTEAFF. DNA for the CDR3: TGCGCCAGCACCACAGGGGGTACTGAAGCTTTCTTT.

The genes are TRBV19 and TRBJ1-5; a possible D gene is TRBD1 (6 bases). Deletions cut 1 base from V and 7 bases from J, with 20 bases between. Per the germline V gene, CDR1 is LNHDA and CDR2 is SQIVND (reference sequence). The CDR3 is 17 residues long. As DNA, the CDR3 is TGTGCCAGTAGTATAGGCCTGGGGGCAGGGTTAGGCCAGCCCCAGCATTTT. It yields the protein CASSIGLGAGLGQPQHF.

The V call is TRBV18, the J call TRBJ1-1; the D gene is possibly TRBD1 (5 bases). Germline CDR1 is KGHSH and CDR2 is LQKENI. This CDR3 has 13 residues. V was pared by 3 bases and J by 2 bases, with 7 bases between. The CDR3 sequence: CASSPQGNTEAFF. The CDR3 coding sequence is TGTGCCAGCTCACCCCAGGGCAACACTGAAGCTTTCTTT. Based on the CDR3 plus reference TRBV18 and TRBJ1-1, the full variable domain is NAGVMQNPRHLVRRRGQEARLRCSPMKGHSHVYWYRQLPEEGLKFMVYLQKENIIDESGMPKERFSAEFPKEGPSILRIQQVVRGDSAAYFCASSPQGNTEAFFGQGTRLTVV.

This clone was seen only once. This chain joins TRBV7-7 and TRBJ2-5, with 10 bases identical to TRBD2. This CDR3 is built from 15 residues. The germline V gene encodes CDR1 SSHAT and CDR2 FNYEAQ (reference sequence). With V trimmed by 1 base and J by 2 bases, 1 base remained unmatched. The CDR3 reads CASSLVAGGQETQYF. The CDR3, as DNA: TGTGCCAGCAGCTTAGTAGCGGGGGGTCAAGAGACCCAGTACTTC.

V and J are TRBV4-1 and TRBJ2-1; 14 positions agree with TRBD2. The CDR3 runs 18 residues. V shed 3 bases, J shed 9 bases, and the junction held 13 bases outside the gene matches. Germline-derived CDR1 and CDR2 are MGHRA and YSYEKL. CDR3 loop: CASSQDRLAGGPGAEQFF. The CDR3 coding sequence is TGCGCCAGCAGCCAGGACAGACTAGCGGGGGGGCCTGGTGCTGAGCAGTTCTTC.

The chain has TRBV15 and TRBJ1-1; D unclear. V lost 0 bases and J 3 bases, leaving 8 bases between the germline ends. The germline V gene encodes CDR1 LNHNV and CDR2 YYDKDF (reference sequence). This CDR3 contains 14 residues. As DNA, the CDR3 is TGTGCCACCAGCAGAGATCGGAGGTACACTGAAGCTTTCTTT. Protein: CATSRDRRYTEAFF.

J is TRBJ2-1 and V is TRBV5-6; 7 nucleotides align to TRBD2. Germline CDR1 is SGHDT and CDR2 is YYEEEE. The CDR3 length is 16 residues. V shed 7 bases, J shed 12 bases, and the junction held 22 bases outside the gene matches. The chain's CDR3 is CASQGRGVGNFRSQFF. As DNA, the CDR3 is TGTGCCAGCCAAGGCCGGGGGGTCGGGAATTTTAGATCGCAGTTCTTC.

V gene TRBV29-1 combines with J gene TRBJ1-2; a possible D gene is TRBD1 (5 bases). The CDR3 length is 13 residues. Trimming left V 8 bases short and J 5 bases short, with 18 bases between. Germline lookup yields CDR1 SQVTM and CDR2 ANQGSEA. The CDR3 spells CSTLDRKYYGYTF. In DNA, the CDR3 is TGCAGCACCCTCGACAGAAAATATTATGGCTACACCTTC. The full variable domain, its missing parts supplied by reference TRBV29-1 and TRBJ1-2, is SAVISQKPSRDICQRGTSLTIQCQVDSQVTMMFWYRQQPGQSLTLIATANQGSEATYESGFVIDKFPISRPNLTFSTLTVSNMSPEDSSIYLCSTLDRKYYGYTFGSGTRLTVV.

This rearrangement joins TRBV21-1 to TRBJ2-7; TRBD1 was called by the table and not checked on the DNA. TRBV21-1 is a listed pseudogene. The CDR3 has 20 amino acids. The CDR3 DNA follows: TGTGCCAGCAGCAAATGTACTTGCAGGGGCGAGGGGCTTAAGGGCTACGAGCAGTACGTC. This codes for CASSKCTCRGEGLKGYEQYV.

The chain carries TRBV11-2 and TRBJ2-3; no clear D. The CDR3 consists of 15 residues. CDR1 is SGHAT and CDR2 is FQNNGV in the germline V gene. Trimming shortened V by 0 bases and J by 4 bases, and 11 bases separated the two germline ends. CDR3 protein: CASSLDVSGADTQYF. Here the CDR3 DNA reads TGTGCCAGCAGCTTAGATGTTTCAGGTGCAGATACGCAGTATTTT.

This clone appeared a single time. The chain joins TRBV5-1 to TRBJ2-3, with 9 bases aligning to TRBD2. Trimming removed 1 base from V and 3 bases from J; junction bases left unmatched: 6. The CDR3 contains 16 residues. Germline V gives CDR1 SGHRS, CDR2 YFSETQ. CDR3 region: CASSLYGGGATDTQYF. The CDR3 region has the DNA TGCGCCAGCAGCTTGTACGGCGGGGGGGCGACAGATACGCAGTATTTT.

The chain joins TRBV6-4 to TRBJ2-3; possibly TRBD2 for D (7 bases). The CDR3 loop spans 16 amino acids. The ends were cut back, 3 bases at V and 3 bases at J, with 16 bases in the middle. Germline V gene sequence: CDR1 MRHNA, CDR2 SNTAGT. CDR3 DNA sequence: TGTGCCAGCAGTGATGATGAGGGGGGGCCAACAGATACGCAGTATTTT. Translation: CASSDDEGGPTDTQYF.

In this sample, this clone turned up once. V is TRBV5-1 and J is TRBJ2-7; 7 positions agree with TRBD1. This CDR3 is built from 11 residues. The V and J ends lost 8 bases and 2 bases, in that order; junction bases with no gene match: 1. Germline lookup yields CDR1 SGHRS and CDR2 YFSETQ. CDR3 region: CARDRAYEQYV. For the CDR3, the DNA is TGCGCCAGAGACAGGGCCTACGAGCAGTACGTC.

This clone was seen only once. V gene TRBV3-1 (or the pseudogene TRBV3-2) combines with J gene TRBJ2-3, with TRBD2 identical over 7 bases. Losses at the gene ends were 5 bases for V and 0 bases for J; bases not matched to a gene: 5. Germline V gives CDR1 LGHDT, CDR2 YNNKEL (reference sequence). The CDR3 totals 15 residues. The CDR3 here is CASSERGVSTDTQYF. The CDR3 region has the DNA TGTGCCAGCAGCGAACGGGGGGTGAGCACAGATACGCAGTATTTT.

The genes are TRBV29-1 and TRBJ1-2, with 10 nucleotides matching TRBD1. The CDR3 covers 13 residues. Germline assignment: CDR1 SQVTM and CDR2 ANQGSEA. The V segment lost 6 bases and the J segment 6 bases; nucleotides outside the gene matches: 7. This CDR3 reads CSVRDRGLNGYTF. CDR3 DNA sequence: TGCAGCGTGAGGGACAGGGGTCTGAATGGCTACACCTTC.

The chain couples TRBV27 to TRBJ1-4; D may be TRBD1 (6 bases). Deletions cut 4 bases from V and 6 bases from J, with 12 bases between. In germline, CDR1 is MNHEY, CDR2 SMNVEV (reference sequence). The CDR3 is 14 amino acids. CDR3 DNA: TGTGCCAGCAGTTGGGTACAGGGTGATGAAAAACTGTTTTTT. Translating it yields CASSWVQGDEKLFF.